Listed here are 8 T cell receptor beta chains from one sample, sequenced in a study of CD8 T cells in Susac syndrome. The RNA, about 0.45 to 1 ug, was put through reverse transcription using random hexamers. TCRdb passed the immunoSEQ multiplex PCR reads through MiXCR, listing each CDR3 protein once. Of 140,000 to 150,000 distinct CDR3 sequences in the sample, 94% were seen once. The source material was CD4+ T cells from PBMCs. The receptor source for this set is a human donor in good health.

The V call is TRBV6-6, the J call TRBJ2-7; D is undetermined. V dropped 8 bases and J dropped 6 bases, with 17 bases sitting between them. This CDR3 is built from 13 residues. Germline loops: CDR1 MNHNY, CDR2 SVGAGI (reference sequence). The CDR3 protein is CASSTLVDREQYF. CDR3 coding DNA: TGTGCCAGCTCGACGCTCGTGGATCGCGAGCAGTACTTC.

V gene TRBV19 combines with J gene TRBJ2-7; weak D call: TRBD2 (5 bases). Trimming stripped 3 bases from V and 2 bases from J, with 8 bases between. CDR1 LNHDA and CDR2 SQIVND come from the germline V gene (reference sequence). The CDR3 runs to 13 residues. This CDR3 is CASSMAGPYEQYF. CDR3 DNA: TGTGCCAGTAGTATGGCGGGCCCCTACGAGCAGTACTTC. Supplemented by reference TRBV19 and TRBJ2-7, the full variable domain reads DGGITQSPKYLFRKEGQNVTLSCEQNLNHDAMYWYRQDPGQGLRLIYYSQIVNDFQKGDIAEGYSVSREKKESFPLTVTSAQKNPTAFYLCASSMAGPYEQYFGPGTRLTVT.

V usage is TRBV20-1 and J usage is TRBJ2-2; maybe TRBD1 (6 bases). This CDR3 region has 14 residues. From germline, CDR1 is DFQATT and CDR2 SNEGSKA (reference sequence). The germline V and J ends were trimmed by 3 bases and 1 base, with 9 bases remaining between them. CDR3 in amino acids: CSASGTRNTGELFF. The CDR3 region has the DNA TGCAGTGCTAGCGGGACACGGAACACCGGGGAGCTGTTTTTT.

The chain recombines TRBV5-4 with TRBJ2-7, with a tentative D call TRBD1 (5 bases). This CDR3 contains 15 residues. V lost 5 bases and J 6 bases, leaving 21 bases between the germline ends. Germline V gene sequence: CDR1 SGHNT, CDR2 YYREEE (reference sequence). The CDR3 nucleotides are TGTGCCAGCAGAAGGCTTCAGGGTCTTTCGAGCGAGCAGTACTTC. This codes for CASRRLQGLSSEQYF.

The chain is built from TRBV20-1 and TRBJ1-1; 10 bases are shared with TRBD1. Germline V gives CDR1 DFQATT, CDR2 SNEGSKA (reference sequence). The J segment lost 5 bases and the V segment lost 2 bases, leaving 2 bases of the junction unmatched. The length of the CDR3 is 13 residues. CDR3 coding DNA: TGCAGTGCTAGATGGACAGGGGGGACTGAAGCTTTCTTT. Translation gives CSARWTGGTEAFF.

The V and J genes are TRBV20-1 and TRBJ2-1; weak D call: TRBD2 (6 bases). The CDR3 has 13 residues. CDR1 DFQATT and CDR2 SNEGSKA come from the germline V gene (reference sequence). Trimming left V 6 bases short and J 4 bases short, with 13 bases between. CDR3 nucleotides: TGCAGTGCCGACTGGCGGGAATACAATGAGCAGTTCTTC. This sequence encodes CSADWREYNEQFF.

V gene TRBV4-1 combines with J gene TRBJ2-1; D is unresolved. Per the germline V gene, CDR1 is MGHRA and CDR2 is YSYEKL. Trimming cost V 2 bases and J 5 bases, with 10 bases left between them. The CDR3 sequence is 14 residues long. The CDR3 sequence is CASSQPRKDNEQFF. In nucleotides, the CDR3 is TGCGCCAGCAGCCAACCTAGGAAGGACAATGAGCAGTTCTTC.

The rearrangement joins TRBV30 to TRBJ2-7, with a tentative D call TRBD2 (5 bases). Trimming removed 0 bases at V and 2 bases at J, with 8 bases between. CDR1 is GTSNPN and CDR2 is SVGIG in the germline V gene (reference sequence). There are 13 residues in the CDR3. CDR3 in DNA: TGTGCCTGGAGTGTACGACTACCCTACGAGCAGTACTTC. Amino acid sequence: CAWSVRLPYEQYF.